This TCR beta chain was captured by sequencing in a study of T-cell memory formation after mild COVID-19 (dated by TCRdb to the early 2020s). Background for the entire study: TCR sequence clusters from the two donors were largely donor specific. Two young, previously healthy adult volunteers, one female and one male, were included in the cohort. In a couple of donors, T-cell clones that expanded and contracted after mild COVID-19 were followed by sequencing TCRalpha and TCRbeta repertoires longitudinally.

For this clonotype: No cognate antigen has been identified for it. Per-base quality was not reported, and no clone a single base away is much larger than it.

General findings and caveats noted by the study authors: Only a couple of mild cases were covered by the study, and larger cohorts that include severe cases with pre-infection samples were considered necessary. Some responding clones were found in pre-infection memory, which suggests that pre-existing cross-reactive memory T cells took part in the SARS-CoV-2 response. Contracting CD4+ clones were located mainly in the CM and EM memory subsets, whereas CD8+ clones were found to be enriched in EMRA. The second-wave clones that peaked on day 37 were not confirmed to be SARS-CoV-2 specific. Balanced CD4/CD8 phenotypes were observed for clones contracting from day 15 to 85, whereas a bias towards CD4+ was observed for a second wave of clones expanding from day 15 to 37.

Ficoll-Paque density gradient centrifugation was the method used to isolate PBMCs. Inclusive of the bounding cysteine and phenylalanine, the CDR3 is 13 residues long. Just CDR3 DNA is preserved here, 39 bases in frame from base 1. Per the germline V gene (reference sequence), LGHDT is the CDR1 and YNNKEL is the CDR2. Trimming costs V 6 bases and J 8 bases, and their ends lie 14 bases apart. The data were produced on an Illumina NovaSeq 6000. cDNA libraries for TCRalpha and TCRbeta were prepared by 5'RACE using constant-segment primers, with sample barcodes and unique molecular identifiers added. RNA was extracted from every sample with Trizol reagent. Amplification of the libraries took two PCR steps, and the second step added a second sample barcode plus Illumina TruSeq adapters. Sequencing of libraries was performed on an Illumina NovaSeq with 2 x 150 bp paired-end reads. The paper's data handling went like this. The reads were demultiplexed and collapsed into UMI-guided consensus sequences using migec v1.2.7. Using mixcr v2.1.11, UMI consensuses were aligned to TRA and TRB V and J templates and then assembled into clonotypes. A clonotype was counted as expanded or contracted only if both edgeR and NoisET called the change significant, with noise models trained on biological replicates. For edgeR calls, the thresholds were a false discovery rate-adjusted p below 0.01 and a log2 fold-change of 1. As an exploratory analysis of dynamics, max-normalized trajectories of the 1000 most abundant clonotypes were examined with PCA combined with hierarchical clustering. Separately sequenced CD4+ and CD8+ repertoires were used to assign the CD4 or CD8 phenotype of responding clones. Using fastp at Q25 and MiXCR, TCRdb reprocessed the public reads and kept productive beta chains. Every entry covers one CDR3 protein and lists the most common genes and DNA from its rows. These V and J calls are TCRdb output, not the study's own analysis. The sample records about 290,000 distinct CDR3 sequences, approximately 15% of which are singletons. The ten biggest clones cover more than 20% of the sample.

Input material: PBMCs or a T cell subset sorted from them (not recorded which). This receptor was obtained from a man younger than 35 who had mild COVID-19 (a few samples of this study predate the infection). The sample titles of this study are shuffled in the database, so cell type and time point are left out; the donor was told from shared clones. The V gene is TRBV3-1 and the J gene is TRBJ2-4; the D gene is perhaps TRBD1 or TRBD2, as each covers 6 bases. The base sequence is TGTGCCAGCAGAATGGGGGGCGGGGACATTCAGTACTTC. Its amino acids are CASRMGGGDIQYF.